The clone carrying this TCR beta chain was picked up one time. This table comes from immunoSEQ multiplex PCR, and its TCRdb copy is limited to in-frame clones, with some not included. The table records 20,000 or so clones, approximately 91% of them present only once. This sample is drawn from a study of blood T cell repertoires in COVID-19. Overall study: Samples of COVID-19 (acute and convalescent) were obtained from the United States, Italy and Spain. PBMCs, B-cell-depleted T cells, or T cells were the source of the cDNA or gDNA that made up the material.

The sample was peripheral blood. The source of this sequence is a woman in her seventies with active COVID-19.

The CDR3, as DNA: TGTGCCAGCATCCAGGGACAGGGGAGAAACGAGCAGTACTTC. Its protein is CASIQGQGRNEQYF. This chain links TRBV6-6 with TRBJ2-7, with 10 bases that match TRBD1. The V and J ends lost 7 bases and 5 bases, in that order; junction bases with no gene match: 8. The V gene's germline CDR1 is MNHNY and CDR2 SVGAGI (reference sequence). This CDR3 comprises 14 residues.